The clone carrying this TCR beta chain was seen ten or more times. Its specificity is not known. RNA served as the template for amplifying TCR beta CDR3 regions. First-round RT-PCR with HTBI primers preceded a second-round multiplex PCR. TCRdb analysed the multiplex PCR reads with MiXCR anew, one entry per CDR3 protein. Of about 600,000 distinct CDR3 sequences in the sample, about 35% were seen once. The sample comes from a study of Graves' ophthalmopathy and Graves' hyperthyroidism. General study findings and limits: The study's model predicted ophthalmopathy progression at about 68% sensitivity and 72.22% specificity.

There are 12 residues in the CDR3. V lost 0 bases to trimming and J lost 3 bases, with 6 bases between them. The germline gives CDR1 DFQATT, CDR2 SNEGSKA (reference sequence). The material sequenced was peripheral blood or thyroid tissue (not recorded which). The gene calls are TRBV20-1 and TRBJ2-7, with a possible D match to TRBD2 (5 bases). The TCR was taken from an adult man with Graves' hyperthyroidism. This chain's CDR3 is CSAREDYYEQYF. The CDR3 nucleotides read TGCAGTGCTAGAGAAGACTACTACGAGCAGTACTTC.